What follows are 3 T cell receptor beta chains derived from one specimen sequenced in a study of CXCR3-negative and CXCR3-positive naive CD8 T cells. Whole-study results and caveats: Hydrophobicity of TRB CDR3s was greater in CXCR3-positive naive cells than in CXCR3-negative naive cells.

These receptors lack a known antigen. With UMI labels, 5' RACE was used to prepare the TRB cDNA libraries. With the 5' RACE reads reprocessed, TCRdb shows one record per CDR3 protein and no DNA. In all, the sample yields approximately 100,000 distinct CDR3 sequences. The sequenced material came from naive CXCR3+ CD8+ T cells from blood. Subset specified: CD45RO-CCR7+CD27+CD95- naive CD8+ T cells expressing CXCR3 (TNR3+). Receptor source: a human donor in good health. Some clones in this sample may be carry-over from other donors' samples.

The V call is TRBV10-3, the J call TRBJ2-7. The CDR3 consists of 11 residues. Germline CDR1 and CDR2: ENHRY and SYGVKD. The CDR3 is CAISDAYEQYF.

The CDR3 is CATSREGGGYGYTF. The J gene is TRBJ1-2, the V gene TRBV15; TCRdb's D gene call, TRBD1, goes unchecked for lack of DNA. CDR3 size: 14 residues. CDR1 and CDR2 from the germline V gene are LNHNV and YYDKDF (reference sequence). The full variable domain, completed using reference TRBV15 and TRBJ1-2, is DAMVIQNPRYQVTQFGKPVTLSCSQTLNHNVMYWYQQKSSQAPKLLFHYYDKDFNNEADTPDNFQSRRPNTSFCFLDIRSPGLGDTAMYLCATSREGGGYGYTFGSGTRLTVV.

The V gene is TRBV29-1, the J gene TRBJ2-2. The length of the CDR3 is 11 residues. From germline, CDR1 is SQVTM and CDR2 ANQGSEA. The CDR3: CSVVYTGELFF.